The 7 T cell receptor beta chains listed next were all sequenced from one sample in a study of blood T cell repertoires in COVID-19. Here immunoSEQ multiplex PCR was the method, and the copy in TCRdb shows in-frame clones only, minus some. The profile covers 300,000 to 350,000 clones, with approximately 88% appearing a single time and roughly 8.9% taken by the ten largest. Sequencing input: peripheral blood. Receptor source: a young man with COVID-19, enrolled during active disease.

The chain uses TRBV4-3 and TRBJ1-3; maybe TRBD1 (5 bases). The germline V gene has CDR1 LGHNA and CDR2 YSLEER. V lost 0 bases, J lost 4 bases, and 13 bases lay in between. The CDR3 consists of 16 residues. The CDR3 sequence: CASSQETGGAGNTIYF. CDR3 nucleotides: TGCGCCAGCAGCCAAGAAACGGGGGGAGCGGGAAACACCATATATTTT.

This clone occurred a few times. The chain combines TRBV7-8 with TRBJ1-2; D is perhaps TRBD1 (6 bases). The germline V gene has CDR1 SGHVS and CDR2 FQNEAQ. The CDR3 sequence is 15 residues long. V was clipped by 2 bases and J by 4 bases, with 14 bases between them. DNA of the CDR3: TGTGCCAGCAGCTTACAGGGGTGGAGTCCCTATGGCTACACCTTC. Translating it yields CASSLQGWSPYGYTF. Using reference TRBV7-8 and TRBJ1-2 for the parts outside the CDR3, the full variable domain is GAGVSQSPRYKVAKRGQDVALRCDPISGHVSLFWYQQALGQGPEFLTYFQNEAQLDKSGLPSDRFFAERPEGSVSTLKIQRTQQEDSAVYLCASSLQGWSPYGYTFGSGTRLTVV.

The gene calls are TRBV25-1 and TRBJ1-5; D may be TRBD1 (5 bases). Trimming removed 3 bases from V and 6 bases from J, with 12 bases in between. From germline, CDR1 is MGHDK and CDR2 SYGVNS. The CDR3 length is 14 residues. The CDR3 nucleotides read TGTGCCAGCAGTGAGGATGATGGGGCTCAGCCCCAGCATTTT. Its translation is CASSEDDGAQPQHF.

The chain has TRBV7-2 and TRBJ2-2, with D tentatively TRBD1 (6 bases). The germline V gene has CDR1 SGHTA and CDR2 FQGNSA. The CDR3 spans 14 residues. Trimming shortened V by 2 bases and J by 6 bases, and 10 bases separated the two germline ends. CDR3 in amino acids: CASSLQQGAGELFF. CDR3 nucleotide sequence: TGTGCCAGCAGCTTACAACAGGGAGCCGGGGAGCTGTTTTTT.

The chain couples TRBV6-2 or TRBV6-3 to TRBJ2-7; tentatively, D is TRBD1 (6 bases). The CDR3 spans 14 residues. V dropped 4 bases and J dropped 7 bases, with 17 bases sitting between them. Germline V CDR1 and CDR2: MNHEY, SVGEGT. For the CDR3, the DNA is TGTGCCAGCAGTTGGGTAGGGGGATTCAGGGAGCAGTACTTC. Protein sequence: CASSWVGGFREQYF.

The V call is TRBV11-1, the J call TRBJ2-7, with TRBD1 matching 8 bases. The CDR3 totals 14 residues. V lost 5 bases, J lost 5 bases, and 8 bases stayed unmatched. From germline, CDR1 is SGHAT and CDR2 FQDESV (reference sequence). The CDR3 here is CASSVRDRIHEQYF. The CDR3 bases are TGTGCCAGCAGCGTCCGGGACAGGATCCACGAGCAGTACTTC.

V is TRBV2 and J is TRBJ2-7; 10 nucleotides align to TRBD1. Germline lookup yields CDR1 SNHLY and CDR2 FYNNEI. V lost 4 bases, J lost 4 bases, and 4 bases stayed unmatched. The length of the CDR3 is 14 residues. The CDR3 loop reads CASSGQGAGYEQYF. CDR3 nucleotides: TGTGCCAGCAGTGGACAGGGGGCAGGGTACGAGCAGTACTTC.